Detailed here is one T cell receptor beta chain. No antigen is known for it. Base-call qualities are not available, and no considerably larger clone is one nucleotide away. The entry originates in a study of T cell responses to AZD1222 COVID-19 vaccine (dated by TCRdb to 2020 to 2023). Broadly, across the study: TCR sequencing covered fewer than 250 trial participants: 207 given two doses of AZD1222 and approximately 26 given two doses of MenACWY control vaccine. Trial participants were enrolled by age into 18-55, 56-69 and 70-plus year subgroups, with 148, 28 and 57 TCR-sequenced participants respectively. Here is what the overall study found, with its caveats: Participants were mostly white British, with more females than males. The authors suggested clonal diversity may have been underestimated. Because no samples from the day 14 peak response were available, repertoires could be characterized only after the peak T cell response. In the small 56-69-year group, the increase in depth fell short of significance, most likely because of low power. The whole spike protein was spanned by vaccine-associated CD4 TCRs, and dominant responses were seen in regions 160-218 and 743-854. Spike-specific TCR breadth and depth rose significantly after two AZD1222 doses compared with day 0 and with MenACWY recipients. Conclusions about previously exposed vaccinees were limited because only six AZD1222 recipients were SARS-CoV-2 seropositive at baseline. Reportedly, almost half of the unique spike-specific TCRs recognized epitopes lying outside the regions that are mutated in the B.1.351 and B.1.1.7 variants.

The time point label for this specimen denotes: about 28 days (+/-7) after the second vaccine dose. Because spike-specific TCR depth and breadth did not differ between the two schedules, AZD1222 recipients who got a second dose at roughly 4 weeks were pooled with those who got a second dose at roughly 12 weeks. Samples from vaccinated people were obtained from the UK trials COV001 and COV002, which included a single-blind randomized controlled phase 2/3 trial of AZD1222 (ChAdOx1 nCoV-19) in healthy adults. For TCRbeta chain sequencing, PBMC samples from trial participants were taken at day 0 and at day 28 after the second dose. The CDR3 regions of human TCRbeta chains were subjected to immunosequencing. In the source study's methods: TCRs in the repertoires were matched against a reference library of SARS-CoV-2-specific TCRs that had been generated with the MIRA antigen-specificity platform. Breadth meant the fraction of unique TCRs that were SARS-CoV-2-associated, whereas depth meant the fraction of total T cells that were SARS-CoV-2-associated. Each spike-specific TCR was assigned to its reactive spike region and to a CD4 or CD8 class using the MIRA data. Log10-transformed breadth and depth values were compared by one-way ANOVA with Sidak's multiple comparisons tests. What TCRdb holds here is the immuneACCESS table cut down to in-frame rearrangements. Part of the clones is not present; checked against another copy, under half of the missing clones reflect an unresolved V gene, and the others are unexplained. That table supplies the V and J calls and clone size; D and trimming were determined from the DNA. For this sample there are about 180,000 clones; about 93% appear just once. The ten largest make up less than 2.5% of the sample.

V is cut by 3 bases and J by 5 bases, and the space between the germline ends is 7 bases. Measured from the cysteine to the phenylalanine, the CDR3 is 13 residues long. Left in the record is the CDR3 DNA by itself, 39 bases read in frame from the first base. For CDR1 and CDR2, the germline V gene lists ENHRY and SYGVKD. The material was peripheral blood, obtained 28 days after the second AZD1222 dose. This receptor was taken from an adult who received the AZD1222 COVID-19 vaccine. The rearrangement combines TRBV10-3 with TRBJ2-2; confidence is insufficient to name the D gene. The bases read TGTGCCATCAGTGAAGACCCTACCGGGGAGCTGTTTTTT. This yields the protein CAISEDPTGELFF.